A single sample gave rise to the 6 T cell receptor beta chains below, sequenced in a study of neurological immune-mediated disorders. TCRdb re-called the 5' RACE reads through MiXCR, storing one row per CDR3 protein. The table has around 13,000 distinct CDR3 sequences, roughly 6.9% seen once; the top ten hold approximately 25%. The sequencing input was CD8+ T cells from blood. The source is a middle-aged woman in good health.

The chain employs TRBV7-8 and TRBJ1-1; 9 positions match TRBD1. Trimming took 3 bases from V and 5 from J; bases not matched to a gene: 13. CDR3 length equals 17 residues. Germline V gene sequence: CDR1 SGHVS, CDR2 FQNEAQ. The CDR3, as DNA: TGTGCCAGCAGCTTGGGGACAGGGCGAAGTCTAACAACTGAAGCTTTCTTT. It specifies CASSLGTGRSLTTEAFF. Based on the CDR3 plus reference TRBV7-8 and TRBJ1-1, the full variable domain is GAGVSQSPRYKVAKRGQDVALRCDPISGHVSLFWYQQALGQGPEFLTYFQNEAQLDKSGLPSDRFFAERPEGSVSTLKIQRTQQEDSAVYLCASSLGTGRSLTTEAFFGQGTRLTVV.

This clonotype was recorded many times. The chain joins TRBV14 to TRBJ2-5; TRBD2 aligns across 7 bases. V trimming: 6 bases; J trimming: 5 bases; junction bases outside the gene matches: 12. The CDR3 has 15 amino acids. The germline gives CDR1 SGHDN, CDR2 FVKESK. CDR3 DNA sequence: TGTGCCAGCAGTTCGACCCCCCGGGGGGTGGAGACCCAGTACTTC. It yields the protein CASSSTPRGVETQYF.

This clonotype was seen many times. CDR3 bases: TGCGCCAGCAGCCAACTTCGGAGAGGGGAAAACATTCAGTACTTC. This sequence encodes CASSQLRRGENIQYF. V and J are TRBV4-1 and TRBJ2-4; D is possibly TRBD1 or TRBD2 (5 bases each). V dropped 2 bases and J dropped 5 bases, with 13 bases sitting between them. This CDR3 is 15 amino acids long. Germline CDR1 reads MGHRA; CDR2 reads YSYEKL.

This clonotype came up many times. This rearrangement joins TRBV20-1 to TRBJ2-3; 10 positions agree with TRBD2. The V and J ends lost 5 bases and 3 bases, in that order; junction bases with no gene match: 8. The CDR3 has 15 residues. Germline V gene sequence: CDR1 DFQATT, CDR2 SNEGSKA (reference sequence). CDR3 in amino acids: CSADTSGKGTDTQYF. The CDR3 coding sequence is TGCAGTGCTGATACTAGCGGGAAGGGAACAGATACGCAGTATTTT.

This clonotype has a count of ten or more. J is TRBJ2-1 and V is TRBV9; D is unclear. Trimming cost V 3 bases and J 8 bases, with 9 bases left between them. The V gene's germline CDR1 is SGDLS and CDR2 YYNGEE. The CDR3 is made up of 12 amino acids. CDR3 coding DNA: TGTGCCAGCAGCGCCATCTCGGATGAGCAGTTCTTC. It yields the protein CASSAISDEQFF.

This clonotype was counted at least ten times. V gene TRBV12-3 or TRBV12-4 combines with J gene TRBJ2-3; weak D call: TRBD1 (6 bases). The CDR3 extends over 14 amino acids. The germline V and J ends were trimmed by 7 bases and 1 base, with 12 bases remaining between them. In DNA, the CDR3 is TGTGCCAGCACCCCGGGACACCGCACAGATACGCAGTATTTT. This encodes CASTPGHRTDTQYF.